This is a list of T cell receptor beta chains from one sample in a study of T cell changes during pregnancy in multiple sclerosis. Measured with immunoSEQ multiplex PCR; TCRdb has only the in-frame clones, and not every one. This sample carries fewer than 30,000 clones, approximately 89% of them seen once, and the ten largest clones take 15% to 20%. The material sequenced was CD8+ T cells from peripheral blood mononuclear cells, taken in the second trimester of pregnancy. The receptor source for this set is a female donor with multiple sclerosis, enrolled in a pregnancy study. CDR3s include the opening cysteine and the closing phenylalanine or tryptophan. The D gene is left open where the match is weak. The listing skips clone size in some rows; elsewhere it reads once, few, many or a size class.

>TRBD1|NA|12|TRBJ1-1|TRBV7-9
TGTGCCAGCAGCAGGACAGGTGGCCGAGCTTTCTTT
CASSRTGGRAFF
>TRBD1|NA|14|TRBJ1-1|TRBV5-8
TGTGCCAGCAGCTTAGGGGGCATGAACACTGAAGCTTTCTTT
CASSLGGMNTEAFF
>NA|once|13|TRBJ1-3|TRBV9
TGTGCCAGCAGCGGCGGTTCTGGAAACACCATATATTTT
CASSGGSGNTIYF
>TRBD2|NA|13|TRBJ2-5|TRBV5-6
TGTGCCAGCAGCTTGGGGGAGGGGGAGACCCAGTACTTC
CASSLGEGETQYF
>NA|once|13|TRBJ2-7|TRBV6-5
TGTGCCAGCAGACAGTCCAGCTCCTACGAGCAGTACTTC
CASRQSSSYEQYF
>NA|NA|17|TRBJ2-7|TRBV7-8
TGTGCCAGCAGCCTCCCGGGGGAAGGCAGGAGCTCCTACGAGCAGTACTTC
CASSLPGEGRSSYEQYF
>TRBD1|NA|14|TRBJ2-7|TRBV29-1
TGCAGCGTCGAGACAGGGTCGAGCTCCTACGAGCAGTACTTC
CSVETGSSSYEQYF
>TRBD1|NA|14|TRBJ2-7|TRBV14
TGTGCCAGCAGCCCGGGACAGAGCTCCTACGAGCAGTACTTC
CASSPGQSSYEQYF
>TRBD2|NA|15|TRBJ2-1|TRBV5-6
TGTGCCAGCAGCCCACCTAGCGGGAGTTACAATGAGCAGTTCTTC
CASSPPSGSYNEQFF
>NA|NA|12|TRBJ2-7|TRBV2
TGTGCCAGCGTGGAGGGGGCCAGCGAGCAGTACTTC
CASVEGASEQYF
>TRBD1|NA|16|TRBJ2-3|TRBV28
TGTGCCAGCAGCACGACCGGGACAGGAAGCACAGATACGCAGTATTTT
CASSTTGTGSTDTQYF
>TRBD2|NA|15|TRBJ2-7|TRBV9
TGTGCCAGCAGCGTAGGACTAGCGGCATCCTACGAGCAGTACTTC
CASSVGLAASYEQYF
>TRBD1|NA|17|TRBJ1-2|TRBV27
TGTGCCAGCAGTCCCGAGGGGACAGGGGGCCTCATAGGTGGCTACACCTTC
CASSPEGTGGLIGGYTF
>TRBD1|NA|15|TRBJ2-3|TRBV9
TGTGCCAGCAGCGAGGGGGCTAATAGGGCGGATACGCAGTATTTT
CASSEGANRADTQYF
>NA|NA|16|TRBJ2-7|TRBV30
TGTGCCTGGAGTGAGGGGGTCAGGGGTCTTCGCTACGAGCAGTACTTC
CAWSEGVRGLRYEQYF
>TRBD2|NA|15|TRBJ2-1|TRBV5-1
TGCGCCAGCAGCGAGCCTAGCGGGAGGGTCAATGAGCAGTTCTTC
CASSEPSGRVNEQFF
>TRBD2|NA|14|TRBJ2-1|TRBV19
TGTGCCAGTAGTCTAGCGGGAGTTTACAATGAGCAGTTCTTC
CASSLAGVYNEQFF
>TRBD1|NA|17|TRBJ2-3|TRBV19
TGTGCCAGTACCGCAGGGCCCCGGGACAGGGTCACAGATACGCAGTATTTT
CASTAGPRDRVTDTQYF
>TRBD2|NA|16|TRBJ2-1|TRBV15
TGTGCCACCAGCAGAGATAGGCTAGCGGGAAGTAATGAGCAGTTCTTC
CATSRDRLAGSNEQFF
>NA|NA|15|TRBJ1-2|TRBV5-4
TGTGCCAGCAGCACCTATCACTCTCTAGGGAGCGGCTACACCTTC
CASSTYHSLGSGYTF
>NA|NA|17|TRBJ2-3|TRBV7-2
TGTGCCAGCAGCTTATCGAGAGGCTGGTCGCCTACAGATACGCAGTATTTT
CASSLSRGWSPTDTQYF
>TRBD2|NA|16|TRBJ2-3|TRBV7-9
TGTGCCAGCAGCCCGGGGACTAGCGGGAGCACAGATACGCAGTATTTT
CASSPGTSGSTDTQYF
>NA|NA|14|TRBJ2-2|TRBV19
TGTGCCAGTAGTAAAGGACAGAACACCGGGGAGCTGTTTTTT
CASSKGQNTGELFF
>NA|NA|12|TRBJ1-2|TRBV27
TGTGCCAGCAAAACTATAGGGGCCGGCTACACCTTC
CASKTIGAGYTF
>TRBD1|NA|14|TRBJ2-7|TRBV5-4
TGTGCCAGCATGAGGACAGGGGATGCCTACGAGCAGTACTTC
CASMRTGDAYEQYF
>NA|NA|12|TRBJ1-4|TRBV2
TGTGCCACCGAACAGGGTGGGGAAAAACTGTTTTTT
CATEQGGEKLFF
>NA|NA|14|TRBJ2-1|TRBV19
TGTGCCAGTAGTATAACTTCCGAGCGTCCTGAACAGTTCTTC
CASSITSERPEQFF
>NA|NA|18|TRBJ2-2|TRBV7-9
TGTGCCAGCAGCTCGACAAATTGGACAGGAGGGGTGACCGGGGAGCTGTTTTTT
CASSSTNWTGGVTGELFF
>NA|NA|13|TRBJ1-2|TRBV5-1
TGCGCCAGCAGCTCCTTTGACAGTCATGGCTACACCTTC
CASSSFDSHGYTF
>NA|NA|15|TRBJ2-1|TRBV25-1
TGTGCCAGCAGTGAGGAGGTCGGCCTGGGCAATGAGCAGTTCTTC
CASSEEVGLGNEQFF
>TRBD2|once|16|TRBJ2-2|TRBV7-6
TGTGCCAGCAGCAATGGACTAGCGGGGGACACCGGGGAGCTGTTTTTT
CASSNGLAGDTGELFF
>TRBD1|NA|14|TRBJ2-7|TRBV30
TGTGCCTGGAGTACCGGGACAGGGGCCCACGAGCAGTACTTC
CAWSTGTGAHEQYF
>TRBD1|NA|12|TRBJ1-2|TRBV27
TGTGCCAGCCGACAGGGCGGCTATGGCTACACCTTC
CASRQGGYGYTF
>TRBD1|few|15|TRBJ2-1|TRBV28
TGTGCCAGCAGGCCAGGGGGCTGGGGGGACAATGAGCAGTTCTTC
CASRPGGWGDNEQFF
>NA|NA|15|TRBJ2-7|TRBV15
TGTGCCACCAGCAGACACCGGGACACGGACTACGAGCAGTACTTC
CATSRHRDTDYEQYF
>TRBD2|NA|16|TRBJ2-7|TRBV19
TGTGCCAGTAGTATGGCGGTAGGACGGGAGGACTACGAGCAGTACTTC
CASSMAVGREDYEQYF
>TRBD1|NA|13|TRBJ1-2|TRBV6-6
TGTGCCAGCATAGGACAGGGTCTAAAAGGCTACACCTTC
CASIGQGLKGYTF
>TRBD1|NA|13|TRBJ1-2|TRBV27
TGTGCCAGCAGGACAGGGGGAGGCTATGGCTACACCTTC
CASRTGGGYGYTF
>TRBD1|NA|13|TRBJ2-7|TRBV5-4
TGTGCCAGCAGGGTAGCAGGGGGCCCCGAGCAGTACTTC
CASRVAGGPEQYF
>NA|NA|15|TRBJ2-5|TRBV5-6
TGTGCCAGCAGCTCGGATGGCGGAGGGGAAGAGACCCAGTACTTC
CASSSDGGGEETQYF
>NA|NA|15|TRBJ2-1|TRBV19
TGTGCCAGTAGTATAATCGGACATTCCTACAATGAGCAGTTCTTC
CASSIIGHSYNEQFF
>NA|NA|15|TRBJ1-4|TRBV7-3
TGTGCCAGCAGCTTAGTCGGCAGGGGTTATGAAAAACTGTTTTTT
CASSLVGRGYEKLFF
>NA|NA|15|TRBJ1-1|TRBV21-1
TGTGCCAGCAGCTACCGACAGGGGATCAACACTGAAGCTTTCTTT
CASSYRQGINTEAFF